The clone carrying this T cell receptor beta chain was detected a few times. This entry belongs to a study of identical twins. TCRdb processed the 5' RACE reads anew with MiXCR; each CDR3 protein has one entry. The sample holds some 900,000 distinct CDR3 sequences, around an eighth seen once. With 4 bases clipped from V and 4 bases from J, the junction kept 11 bases outside the gene matches. Germline V gene sequence: CDR1 LNHDA, CDR2 SQIVND (reference sequence). The CDR3 is made up of 16 amino acids. In addition, the sample was reused for a study of yellow fever vaccine responses in identical twins.

The sequence came from a woman aged 18-30 years in good health. The chain links TRBV19 to TRBJ1-1; TRBD1 matches 8 bases. Sequencing input: PBMCs. The CDR3 bases are TGTGCCAGTAGTAGTCCGACAGGGGCCCTCTCCACTGAAGCTTTCTTT. Its protein is CASSSPTGALSTEAFF.